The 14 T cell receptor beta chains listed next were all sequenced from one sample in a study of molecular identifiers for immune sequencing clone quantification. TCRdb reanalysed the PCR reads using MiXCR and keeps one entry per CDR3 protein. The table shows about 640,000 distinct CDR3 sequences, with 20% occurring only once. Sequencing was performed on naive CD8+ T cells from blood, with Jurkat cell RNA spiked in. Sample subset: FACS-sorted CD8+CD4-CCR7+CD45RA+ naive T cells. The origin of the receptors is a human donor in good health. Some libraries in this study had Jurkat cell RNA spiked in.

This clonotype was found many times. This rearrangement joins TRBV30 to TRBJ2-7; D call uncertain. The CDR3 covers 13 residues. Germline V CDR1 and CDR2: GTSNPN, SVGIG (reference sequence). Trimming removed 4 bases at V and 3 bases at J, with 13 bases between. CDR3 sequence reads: CAWTEESNYEQYF. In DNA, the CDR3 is TGTGCCTGGACTGAGGAATCGAACTACGAGCAGTACTTC.

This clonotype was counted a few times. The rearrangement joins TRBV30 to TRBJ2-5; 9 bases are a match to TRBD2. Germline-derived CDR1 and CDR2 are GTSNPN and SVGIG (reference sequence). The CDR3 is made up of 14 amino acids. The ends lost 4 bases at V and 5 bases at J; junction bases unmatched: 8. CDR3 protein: CAWTLAGRLETQYF. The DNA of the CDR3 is TGTGCCTGGACTCTAGCGGGGAGATTGGAGACCCAGTACTTC.

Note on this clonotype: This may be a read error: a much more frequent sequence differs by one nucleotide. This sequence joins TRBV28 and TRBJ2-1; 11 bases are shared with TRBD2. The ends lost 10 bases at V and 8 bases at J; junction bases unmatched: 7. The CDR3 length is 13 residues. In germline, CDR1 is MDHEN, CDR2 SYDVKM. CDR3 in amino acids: CATTSGRGDEQFF. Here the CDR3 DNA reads TGTGCCACAACTAGCGGGAGAGGAGATGAGCAGTTCTTC.

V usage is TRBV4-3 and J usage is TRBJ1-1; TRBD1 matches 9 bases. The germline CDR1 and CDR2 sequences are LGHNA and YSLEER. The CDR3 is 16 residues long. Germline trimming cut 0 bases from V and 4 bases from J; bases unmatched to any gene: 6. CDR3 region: CASSQDLQGALTEAFF. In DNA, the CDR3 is TGCGCCAGCAGCCAAGATTTACAGGGGGCCCTCACTGAAGCTTTCTTT.

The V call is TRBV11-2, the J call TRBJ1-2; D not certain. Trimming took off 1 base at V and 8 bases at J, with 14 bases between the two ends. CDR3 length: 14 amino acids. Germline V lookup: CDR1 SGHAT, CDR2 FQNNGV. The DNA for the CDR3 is TGTGCCAGCAGCTTAGTCGGCAGCTTGGAGGGCTACACCTTC. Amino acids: CASSLVGSLEGYTF.

The CDR3 DNA reads as TGTGCCAGCAGCGGCGCCGACCCGGGATCCCTCATCCGCTTCGCTACCGGGGAGCTGTTTTTT. Its protein is CASSGADPGSLIRFATGELFF. This chain links TRBV5-3 with TRBJ2-2, with a weak D call TRBD2 (5 bases). TRBV5-3 is classed as an ORF, of uncertain function. The CDR3 runs 21 residues. Trimming removed 8 bases at V and 5 bases at J, with 37 bases between.

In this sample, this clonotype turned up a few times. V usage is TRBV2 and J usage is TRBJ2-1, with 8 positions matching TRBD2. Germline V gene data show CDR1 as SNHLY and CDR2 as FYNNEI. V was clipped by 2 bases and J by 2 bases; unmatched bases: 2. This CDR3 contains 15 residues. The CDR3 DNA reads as TGTGCCAGCAGTGAATATAGCGGGACCTACAATGAGCAGTTCTTC. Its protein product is CASSEYSGTYNEQFF. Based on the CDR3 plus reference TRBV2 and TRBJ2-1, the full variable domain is EPEVTQTPSHQVTQMGQEVILRCVPISNHLYFYWYRQILGQKVEFLVSFYNNEISEKSEIFDDQFSVERPDGSNFTLKIRSTKLEDSAMYFCASSEYSGTYNEQFFGPGTRLTVL.

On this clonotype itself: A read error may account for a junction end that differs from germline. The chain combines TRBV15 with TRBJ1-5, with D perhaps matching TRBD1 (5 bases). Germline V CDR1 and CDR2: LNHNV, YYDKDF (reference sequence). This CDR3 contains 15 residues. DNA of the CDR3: TGTGCCACCAGCAGAGATAGGGGAGGCAATCAGCTCCAGCATTTT. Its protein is CATSRDRGGNQLQHF.

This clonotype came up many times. The CDR3 sequence: CATSDANRLGQETQYF. The CDR3 nucleotides are TGTGCCACCAGTGATGCAAACAGGTTAGGCCAAGAGACCCAGTACTTC. The chain has TRBV24-1 and TRBJ2-5; the D gene is possibly TRBD1 (5 bases). V lost 3 bases and J lost 1, with 14 bases in between. Germline values: CDR1 KGHDR, CDR2 SFDVKD. The length of the CDR3 is 16 residues.

The CDR3 bases are TGCAGCACACTAAACGGGTACTATGGCTACACCTTC. It specifies CSTLNGYYGYTF. V usage is TRBV29-1 and J usage is TRBJ1-2, with no clear D. Germline V gene lookup returns CDR1 SQVTM and CDR2 ANQGSEA. The CDR3 extends over 12 amino acids. The V end was cut by 8 bases, the J end by 3 bases, with 13 bases between.

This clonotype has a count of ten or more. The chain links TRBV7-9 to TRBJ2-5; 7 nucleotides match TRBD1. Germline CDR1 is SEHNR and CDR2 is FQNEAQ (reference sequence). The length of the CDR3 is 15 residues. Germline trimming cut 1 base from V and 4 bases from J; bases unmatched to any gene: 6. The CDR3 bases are TGTGCCAGCAGCTTAGAGGGGACAGCCGGAGAGACCCAGTACTTC. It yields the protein CASSLEGTAGETQYF.

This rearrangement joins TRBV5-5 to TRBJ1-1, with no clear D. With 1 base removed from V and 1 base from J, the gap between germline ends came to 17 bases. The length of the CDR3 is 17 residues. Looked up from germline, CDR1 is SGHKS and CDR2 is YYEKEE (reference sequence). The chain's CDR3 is CASSLLGRGARNTEAFF. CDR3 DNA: TGTGCCAGCAGCTTGCTTGGGCGGGGAGCGAGGAACACTGAAGCTTTCTTT.

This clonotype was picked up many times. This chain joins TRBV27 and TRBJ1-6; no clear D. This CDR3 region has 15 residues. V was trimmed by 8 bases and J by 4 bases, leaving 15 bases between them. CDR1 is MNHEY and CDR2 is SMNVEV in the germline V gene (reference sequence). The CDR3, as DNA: TGTGCCAGCTCCTTTACGGCAGATTATAATTCACCCCTCCACTTT. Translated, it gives CASSFTADYNSPLHF.

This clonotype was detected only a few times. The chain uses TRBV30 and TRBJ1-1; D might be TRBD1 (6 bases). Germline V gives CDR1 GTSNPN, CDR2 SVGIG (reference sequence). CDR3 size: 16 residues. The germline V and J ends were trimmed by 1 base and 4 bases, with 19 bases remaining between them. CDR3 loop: CAWSGLGAGDGTEAFF. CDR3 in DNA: TGTGCCTGGAGTGGTCTAGGGGCAGGGGATGGCACTGAAGCTTTCTTT. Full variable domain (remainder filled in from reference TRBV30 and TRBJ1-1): SQTIHQWPATLVQPVGSPLSLECTVEGTSNPNLYWYRQAAGRGLQLLFYSVGIGQISSEVPQNLSASRPQDRQFILSSKKLLLSDSGFYLCAWSGLGAGDGTEAFFGQGTRLTVV.